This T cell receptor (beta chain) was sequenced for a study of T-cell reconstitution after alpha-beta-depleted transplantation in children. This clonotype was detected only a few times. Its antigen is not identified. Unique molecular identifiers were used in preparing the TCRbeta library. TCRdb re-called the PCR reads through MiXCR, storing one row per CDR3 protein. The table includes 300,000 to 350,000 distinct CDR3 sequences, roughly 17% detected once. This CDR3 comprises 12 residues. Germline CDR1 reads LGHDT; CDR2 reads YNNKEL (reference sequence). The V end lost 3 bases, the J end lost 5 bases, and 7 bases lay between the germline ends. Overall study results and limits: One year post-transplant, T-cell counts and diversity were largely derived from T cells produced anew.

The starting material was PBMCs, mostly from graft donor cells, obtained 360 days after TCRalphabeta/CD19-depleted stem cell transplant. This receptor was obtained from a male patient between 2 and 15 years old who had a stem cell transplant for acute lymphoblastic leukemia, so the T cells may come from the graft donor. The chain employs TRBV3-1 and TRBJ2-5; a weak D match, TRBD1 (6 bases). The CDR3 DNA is TGTGCCAGCAGCCACAGGGGCGAGACCCAGTACTTC. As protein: CASSHRGETQYF.